This TCR beta chain was found in a study of blood T cell repertoires in COVID-19. The wider study: Italy, Spain and the United States were the sources of the convalescent and acute COVID-19 samples. From T cells, B-cell-depleted T cells, or PBMCs came the material, which was cDNA or gDNA.

Germline values: CDR1 SEHNR, CDR2 FQNEAQ (reference sequence). CDR3 length: 14 residues. V was cut by 0 bases and J by 7 bases, with 12 bases left in between. This clone was recorded only once. In the original processing: It was from reference gene primer amplification that nucleated cell counts were estimated. TCRdb's copy holds only in-frame clones and misses some; the assay was immunoSEQ multiplex PCR. V and J calls and clone size are as listed in that table; D and trimming were resolved from the DNA. This table holds 200,000 to 300,000 clones, 85% found once. This rearrangement joins TRBV7-9 to TRBJ2-5, with no clear D. The sequenced material came from peripheral blood. The TCR comes from a woman aged 60-75 years with active or convalescent COVID-19. This chain's CDR3 is CASSLAISSGTQYF. The CDR3 region has the DNA TGTGCCAGCAGCTTAGCTATCAGTTCTGGGACCCAGTACTTC.